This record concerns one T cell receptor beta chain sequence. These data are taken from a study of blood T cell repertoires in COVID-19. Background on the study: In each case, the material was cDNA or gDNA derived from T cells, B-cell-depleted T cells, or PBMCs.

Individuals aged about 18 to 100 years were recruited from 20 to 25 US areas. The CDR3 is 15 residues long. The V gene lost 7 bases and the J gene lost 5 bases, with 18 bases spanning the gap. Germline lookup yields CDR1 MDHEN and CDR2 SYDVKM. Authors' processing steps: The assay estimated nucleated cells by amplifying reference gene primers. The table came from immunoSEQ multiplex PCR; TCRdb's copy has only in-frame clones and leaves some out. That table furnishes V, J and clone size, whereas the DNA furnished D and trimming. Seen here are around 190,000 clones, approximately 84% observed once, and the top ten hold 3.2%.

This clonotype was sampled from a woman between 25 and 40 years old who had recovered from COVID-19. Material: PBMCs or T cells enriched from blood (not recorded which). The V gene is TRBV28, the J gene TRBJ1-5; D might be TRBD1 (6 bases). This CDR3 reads CASIPLRGGYQPQHF. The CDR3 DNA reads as TGTGCCAGCATTCCCCTTAGGGGGGGGTATCAGCCCCAGCATTTT.